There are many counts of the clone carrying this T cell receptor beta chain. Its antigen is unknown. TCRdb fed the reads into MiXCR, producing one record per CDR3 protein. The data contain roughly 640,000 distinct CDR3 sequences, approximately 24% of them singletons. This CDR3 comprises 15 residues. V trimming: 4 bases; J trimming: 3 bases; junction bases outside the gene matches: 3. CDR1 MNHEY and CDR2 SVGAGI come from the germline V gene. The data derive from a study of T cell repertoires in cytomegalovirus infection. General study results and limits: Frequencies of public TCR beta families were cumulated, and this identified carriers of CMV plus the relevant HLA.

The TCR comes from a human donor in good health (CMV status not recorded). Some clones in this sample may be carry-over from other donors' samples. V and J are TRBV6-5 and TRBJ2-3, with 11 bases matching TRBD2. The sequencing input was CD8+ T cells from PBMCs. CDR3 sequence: CASSSTSGVTDTQYF. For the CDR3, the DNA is TGTGCCAGCAGTTCGACTAGCGGGGTGACAGATACGCAGTATTTT.